Given below is one T cell receptor beta chain in context. What it recognizes is unknown. Amplified regions were TCR beta CDR3 sequences from RNA transcripts. An initial round of RT-PCR targeting the TCR CDR3 relied on the HTBI primer set. TCRdb called the multiplex PCR reads again in MiXCR, with one record for every CDR3 protein. The profile shows about 410,000 distinct CDR3 sequences, roughly 15% of them singletons. Germline values: CDR1 SGHNT, CDR2 YYREEE (reference sequence). Trimming took 3 bases from V and 0 from J; bases not matched to a gene: 4. CDR3 length equals 16 residues. The sample is drawn from a study of T cells in Graves' hyperthyroidism and ophthalmopathy. Notes on the study in general: Most expanded thyroid clonotypes above 0.001 recurred in blood.

The chain links TRBV5-4 to TRBJ1-3, with TRBD1 identical over 9 bases. Sequenced input: blood. The sequence was collected from a woman under 40 with Graves' ophthalmopathy. The CDR3 reads CASSWDREISGNTIYF. The DNA for the CDR3 is TGTGCCAGCAGCTGGGACAGGGAGATCTCTGGAAACACCATATATTTT. Complete variable domain (other parts from reference TRBV5-4 and TRBJ1-3): ETGVTQSPTHLIKTRGQQVTLRCSSQSGHNTVSWYQQALGQGPQFIFQYYREEENGRGNFPPRFSGLQFPNYSSELNVNALELDDSALYLCASSWDREISGNTIYFGEGSWLTVV.